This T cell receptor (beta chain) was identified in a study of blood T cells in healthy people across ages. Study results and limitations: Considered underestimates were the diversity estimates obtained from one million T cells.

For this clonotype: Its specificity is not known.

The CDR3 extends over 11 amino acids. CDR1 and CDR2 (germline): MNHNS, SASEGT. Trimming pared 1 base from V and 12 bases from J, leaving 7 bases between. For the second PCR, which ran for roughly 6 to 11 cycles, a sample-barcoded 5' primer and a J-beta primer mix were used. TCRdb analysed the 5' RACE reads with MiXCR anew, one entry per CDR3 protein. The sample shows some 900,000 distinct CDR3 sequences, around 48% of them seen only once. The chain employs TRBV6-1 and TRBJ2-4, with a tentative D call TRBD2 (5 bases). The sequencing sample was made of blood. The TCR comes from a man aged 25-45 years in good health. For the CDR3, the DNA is TGTGCCAGCAGTGAAGGACTAAGTCAGTACTTC. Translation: CASSEGLSQYF.